The 26 T cell receptor beta chains presented below share a single source sample, sequenced in a study of shared clonotypes between healthy human individuals (dated by TCRdb to 2018 to 2020). The library was made by the immunoSEQ multiplex PCR assay. In TCRdb, the immuneACCESS table is reduced to in-frame sequences with V and J assigned. These tables do not hold every clone; where another copy was compared, an unresolved V gene accounts for under half, and the others remain unexplained. The sample contains roughly 2.5 million clones, approximately 90% of them found a single time. The ten largest clones capture about 0.13% of the sample. Sequencing used naive CD4+ T cells sorted from blood. The cell subset or site label here, explained by the study, means: CD45RA+ positively selected. These receptors were obtained from a man in his late teens or twenties in good health.

J is TRBJ2-7 and V is TRBV5-1, with TRBD1 matching 10 bases. Per the germline V gene, CDR1 is SGHRS and CDR2 is YFSETQ. The CDR3 spans 15 residues. V trimming: 4 bases; J trimming: 6 bases; junction bases outside the gene matches: 10. The CDR3 nucleotides read TGCGCCAGCAGCGGAGAGGGACAGGGGTTAGGCGAGCAGTACTTC. Its protein product is CASSGEGQGLGEQYF.

The chain couples TRBV28 to TRBJ2-4; possibly TRBD1 or TRBD2 for D (5 bases each). The germline CDR1 and CDR2 sequences are MDHEN and SYDVKM. The CDR3 covers 13 residues. CDR3 region: CAATRSRGNIQYF. CDR3 sequence (DNA): TGTGCTGCCACCAGGTCGAGGGGAAACATTCAGTACTTC.

The sample holds one count of this clone. The chain employs TRBV6-6 and TRBJ1-6, with TRBD1 matching 7 bases. The CDR3 has 16 residues. V lost 4 bases to trimming and J lost 5 bases; unmatched junction nucleotides: 8. CDR1 and CDR2 from the germline V gene are MNHNY and SVGAGI (reference sequence). Here the CDR3 reads CASSLADRAHNSPLHF. CDR3 nucleotide sequence: TGTGCCAGCAGTTTAGCAGACAGGGCCCATAATTCACCCCTCCACTTT.

In the case of this clone: Other DNA sequences in the same sample also yield this CDR3. The chain uses TRBV27 and TRBJ2-1, with 8 bases lining up with TRBD1. After removal of 2 bases from V and 1 base from J, the junction contained 1 base not matched to a gene. Germline V lookup: CDR1 MNHEY, CDR2 SMNVEV (reference sequence). The length of the CDR3 is 15 residues. CDR3 DNA: TGTGCCAGCAGTTTAGACAGGGGTTCCTACAATGAGCAGTTCTTC. Protein: CASSLDRGSYNEQFF.

This chain links TRBV7-8 with TRBJ1-5; D is possibly TRBD1 (5 bases). Germline lookup yields CDR1 SGHVS and CDR2 FQNEAQ. Between the trimmed V and J ends, which lost 3 bases and 3 bases, there was a span of 18 bases. This CDR3 region has 17 residues. The CDR3 loop is CASSLRRDLSSNQPQHF. The CDR3 bases are TGTGCCAGCAGCTTGCGCCGGGACTTGTCGTCCAATCAGCCCCAGCATTTT.

The genes are TRBV7-8 and TRBJ2-3; 12 nucleotides agree with TRBD1. This CDR3 region has 15 residues. Germline V gene lookup returns CDR1 SGHVS and CDR2 FQNEAQ. V shed 4 bases and J 5 bases; nucleotides not matched to a gene: 4. CDR3 residues: CASSWGQGAVDTQYF. The CDR3 DNA reads as TGTGCCAGCAGCTGGGGACAGGGGGCGGTAGATACGCAGTATTTT.

The J gene is TRBJ2-5, the V gene TRBV6-1; D possibly matches TRBD1 or TRBD2 (5 bases each). The CDR3 covers 13 residues. Germline CDR1 MNHNS, CDR2 SASEGT. With 5 bases removed from V and 4 bases from J, the gap between germline ends came to 11 bases. CDR3 sequence (DNA): TGTGCCAGCAGTAAACCGGGGACAGAGACCCAGTACTTC. Encoded protein: CASSKPGTETQYF.

This chain uses TRBV11-2 with TRBJ2-1, with a weak D call TRBD2 (5 bases). This CDR3 spans 17 amino acids. Trimming removed 4 bases from V and 0 bases from J, with 16 bases in between. Germline lookup yields CDR1 SGHAT and CDR2 FQNNGV. In DNA form, the CDR3 reads TGTGCCAGCAGCTCCCGTAATGGGAGTAGCTCCTACAATGAGCAGTTCTTC. Protein: CASSSRNGSSSYNEQFF.

The V and J genes are TRBV15 and TRBJ2-1; 11 positions match TRBD2. V lost 0 bases to trimming and J lost 1 base; unmatched junction nucleotides: 5. The length of the CDR3 is 18 residues. Germline V gene data show CDR1 as LNHNV and CDR2 as YYDKDF (reference sequence). The CDR3 nucleotides read TGTGCCACCAGCAGAGAAGCTAGCGGGGGGTTATCCTACAATGAGCAGTTCTTC. Residues: CATSREASGGLSYNEQFF. Drawing the rest from reference TRBV15 and TRBJ2-1, the complete variable domain is DAMVIQNPRYQVTQFGKPVTLSCSQTLNHNVMYWYQQKSSQAPKLLFHYYDKDFNNEADTPDNFQSRRPNTSFCFLDIRSPGLGDTAMYLCATSREASGGLSYNEQFFGPGTRLTVL.

The CDR3 nucleotides are TGTGCCAGCAGCCCACCGTCGACAGGTATGAAGACCCAGTACTTC. Its protein is CASSPPSTGMKTQYF. The chain has TRBV11-2 and TRBJ2-5; tentatively, D is TRBD1 (6 bases). This CDR3 contains 15 residues. The V end was cut by 5 bases, the J end by 6 bases, with 19 bases between. Per the germline V gene, CDR1 is SGHAT and CDR2 is FQNNGV. Supplemented by reference TRBV11-2 and TRBJ2-5, the full variable domain reads EAGVAQSPRYKIIEKRQSVAFWCNPISGHATLYWYQQILGQGPKLLIQFQNNGVVDDSQLPKDRFSAERLKGVDSTLKIQPAKLEDSAVYLCASSPPSTGMKTQYFGPGTRLLVL.

The chain recombines TRBV19 with TRBJ2-5; possible D gene TRBD2, 5 bases. From germline, CDR1 is LNHDA and CDR2 SQIVND (reference sequence). The CDR3 sequence is 15 residues long. The V gene lost 3 bases and the J gene lost 0 bases, with 11 bases spanning the gap. Written as DNA, the CDR3 is TGTGCCAGTAGTATGGGAGTGAGGGACCAAGAGACCCAGTACTTC. This encodes CASSMGVRDQETQYF.

Comments on this clone: The junction departs from the called germline gene at one end, perhaps through a read error. V usage is TRBV7-7 and J usage is TRBJ2-1, with D unresolved. CDR3 length: 15 amino acids. Germline values: CDR1 SSHAT, CDR2 FNYEAQ (reference sequence). The CDR3 here is CASSLGPALYNEQFF. The CDR3 DNA is TGTGCTAGCAGCTTAGGCCCCGCATTATACAATGAGCAGTTCTTC.

This chain joins TRBV6-1 and TRBJ2-3; either TRBD1 or TRBD2 may fit D (6 bases each). The CDR3 is made up of 15 amino acids. The germline gives CDR1 MNHNS, CDR2 SASEGT. Trimming removed 0 bases from V and 6 bases from J, with 13 bases in between. The CDR3 DNA is TGTGCCAGCAGTGAAGCTGTCCAGGGGAGGGATACGCAGTATTTT. Translated: CASSEAVQGRDTQYF.

This clone was seen just once. This rearrangement joins TRBV25-1 to TRBJ2-2; 7 nucleotides agree with TRBD1. There are 14 residues in the CDR3. From germline, CDR1 is MGHDK and CDR2 SYGVNS. V dropped 6 bases and J dropped 7; count of bases not matched to a gene: 8. The CDR3: CASRHGQDGGELFF. The CDR3 nucleotides read TGTGCCAGCAGACATGGACAGGACGGCGGGGAGCTGTTTTTT. The complete variable domain, with remaining parts taken from reference TRBV25-1 and TRBJ2-2, reads EADIYQTPRYLVIGTGKKITLECSQTMGHDKMYWYQQDPGMELHLIHYSYGVNSTEKGDLSSESTVSRIRTEHFPLTLESARPSHTSQYLCASRHGQDGGELFFGEGSRLTVL.

The V gene is TRBV27, the J gene TRBJ2-5; D is unresolved. V shed 8 bases and J shed 5 bases, with 18 bases lying between them. Looked up from germline, CDR1 is MNHEY and CDR2 is SMNVEV (reference sequence). The CDR3 consists of 14 residues. CDR3 amino acids: CASGKDGPWETQYF. The CDR3 DNA reads TGTGCCAGCGGAAAAGACGGCCCTTGGGAGACCCAGTACTTC.

The V gene is TRBV11-2, the J gene TRBJ1-1; the D is unclear. The V gene's germline CDR1 is SGHAT and CDR2 FQNNGV. The CDR3 totals 13 residues. The V end was cut by 1 base, the J end by 4 bases, with 7 bases between. The CDR3 DNA follows: TGTGCCAGCAGCTTAGTTAGGGTCACTGAAGCTTTCTTT. It translates to CASSLVRVTEAFF.

This rearrangement joins TRBV7-2 to TRBJ2-7, with D perhaps matching TRBD2 (7 bases). This CDR3 is built from 14 residues. V was trimmed by 9 bases and J by 5 bases, leaving 20 bases between them. CDR1 and CDR2 (germline): SGHTA, FQGNSA. Here the CDR3 reads CASTKGGQGHEQYF. The CDR3 coding sequence is TGTGCCAGTACAAAGGGGGGGCAGGGCCACGAGCAGTACTTC.

The chain is built from TRBV5-5 and TRBJ1-6, with a weak D call TRBD1 (6 bases). V dropped 2 bases and J dropped 3 bases, with 9 bases sitting between them. CDR1 and CDR2 from the germline V gene are SGHKS and YYEKEE (reference sequence). This CDR3 has 15 amino acids. CDR3 nucleotide sequence: TGTGCCAGCAGCTTCGGACAGAGCTATAATTCACCCCTCCACTTT. Amino acids: CASSFGQSYNSPLHF.

The J gene is TRBJ2-3, the V gene TRBV7-2; TRBD2 matches 8 bases. The germline V gene encodes CDR1 SGHTA and CDR2 FQGNSA. The V and J ends lost 3 bases and 4 bases, in that order; junction bases with no gene match: 12. The CDR3 extends over 17 amino acids. For the CDR3, the DNA is TGTGCCAGCAGCTTCCCCTCGGGGGGGGTAGGGGCAGATACGCAGTATTTT. Amino acid sequence: CASSFPSGGVGADTQYF.

The chain joins TRBV5-4 to TRBJ1-1; the D is unclear. Germline values: CDR1 SGHNT, CDR2 YYREEE (reference sequence). This CDR3 is built from 13 residues. Trimming left V 1 base short and J 0 bases short, with 4 bases between. As DNA, the CDR3 is TGTGCCAGCAGCTTGCCAGTGAACACTGAAGCTTTCTTT. It specifies CASSLPVNTEAFF.

As concerns this clone: Distinct nucleotide sequences in the sample also encode this CDR3. This sequence joins TRBV29-1 and TRBJ1-2; 8 bases are a match to TRBD1. The trim removed 6 bases at V and 4 bases at J, leaving 4 bases unmatched. Germline assignment: CDR1 SQVTM and CDR2 ANQGSEA. CDR3 length: 12 amino acids. The CDR3 DNA is TGCAGCGTGGGAGGACAGGGCTATGGCTACACCTTC. Amino acid sequence: CSVGGQGYGYTF.

A remark on this clone: The same CDR3 can be traced to other DNA sequences in this sample. The chain uses TRBV6-5 and TRBJ1-2; D uncertain. The CDR3 is 14 residues long. Trimming stripped 0 bases from V and 2 bases from J, with 7 bases between. The germline V gene has CDR1 MNHEY and CDR2 SVGAGI. In DNA, the CDR3 is TGTGCCAGCAGTTACTCGGCGAGGAACTATGGCTACACCTTC. Translated: CASSYSARNYGYTF.

The genes are TRBV19 and TRBJ2-2; D is ambiguous. Germline lookup yields CDR1 LNHDA and CDR2 SQIVND (reference sequence). CDR3 length equals 16 residues. The V gene lost 2 bases and the J gene lost 4 bases, with 14 bases spanning the gap. The CDR3 nucleotides are TGTGCCAGTAGTATAAATGGGGTTGGTGGCACCGGGGAGCTGTTTTTT. Residues: CASSINGVGGTGELFF.

The rearrangement uses TRBV5-6 and TRBJ2-6; D is possibly TRBD1 (6 bases). The CDR3 totals 15 residues. V lost 4 bases and J 0 bases, leaving 8 bases between the germline ends. Germline V gives CDR1 SGHDT, CDR2 YYEEEE. CDR3 in amino acids: CASSPGDSGANVLTF. The CDR3 bases are TGTGCCAGCAGCCCAGGGGACTCTGGGGCCAACGTCCTGACTTTC.

V is TRBV15 and J is TRBJ2-6; D possibly corresponds to TRBD1 (6 bases). With 8 bases removed from V and 2 bases from J, the gap between germline ends came to 16 bases. This CDR3 has 16 residues. CDR1 LNHNV and CDR2 YYDKDF come from the germline V gene (reference sequence). This CDR3 reads CATLDDRTPGANVLTF. The CDR3 coding sequence is TGTGCCACCTTAGACGACAGGACCCCTGGGGCCAACGTCCTGACTTTC.

V and J are TRBV9 and TRBJ2-1, with 9 bases fitting TRBD1. Germline CDR1 and CDR2: SGDLS and YYNGEE. The CDR3 length is 16 residues. With 3 bases clipped from V and 3 bases from J, the junction kept 7 bases outside the gene matches. The CDR3 reads CASSAPGTGNYNEQFF. CDR3 in DNA: TGTGCCAGCAGCGCTCCCGGGACAGGGAACTACAATGAGCAGTTCTTC.